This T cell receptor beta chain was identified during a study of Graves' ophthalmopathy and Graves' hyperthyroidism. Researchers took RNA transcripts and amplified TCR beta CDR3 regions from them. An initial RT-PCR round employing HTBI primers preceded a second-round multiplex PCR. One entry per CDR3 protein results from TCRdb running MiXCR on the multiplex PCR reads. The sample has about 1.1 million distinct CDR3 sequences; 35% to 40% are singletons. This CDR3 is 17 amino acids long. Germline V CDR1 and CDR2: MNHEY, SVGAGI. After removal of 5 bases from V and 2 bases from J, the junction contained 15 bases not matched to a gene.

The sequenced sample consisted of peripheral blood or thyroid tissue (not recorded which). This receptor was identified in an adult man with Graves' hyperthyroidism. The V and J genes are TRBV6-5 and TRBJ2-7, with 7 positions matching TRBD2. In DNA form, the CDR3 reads TGTGCCAGCAGTGTTGACTTTGCGGGAGCTTTTCCCTACGAGCAGTACTTC. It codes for CASSVDFAGAFPYEQYF.